The rows below give T cell receptor beta chains drawn from one sample of a study of a mutant IDH1 vaccine in newly diagnosed glioma. Sequencing used immunoSEQ multiplex PCR; TCRdb keeps in-frame clones, though not all of them. Of nearly 50,000 clones in the sample, approximately 84% were seen once. Their antigens remain unidentified. This sample comprised PBMCs, obtained from a glioma patient whose treatment included an IDH1 peptide vaccine. The receptors derive from a woman under 40 with glioma. Some clones in this sample may be carry-over from other donors' samples. CDR3s include the opening cysteine and the closing phenylalanine or tryptophan. The order of the fields is J gene, D gene, clone size, V gene, CDR3 DNA, CDR3 protein. The D gene is left open where the match is weak. Clone size is given for some rows only: seen once, a few or many times, or a class if the clone is expanded.

J gene: TRBJ2-7
D gene: TRBD1
clone size: once
V gene: TRBV28
CDR3 DNA: TGTGCCAGCACCGAGGTGGGACAGGGGCTCGAGCAGTACTTC
CDR3 protein: CASTEVGQGLEQYF

J gene: TRBJ1-1
D gene: .
clone size: .
V gene: TRBV7-8
CDR3 DNA: TGTGCCAGCAGCTTTAGGGGTTACACTGAAGCTTTCTTT
CDR3 protein: CASSFRGYTEAFF

J gene: TRBJ1-1
D gene: .
clone size: .
V gene: TRBV29-1
CDR3 DNA: TGCAGCGTTGACACCCTTTCAATGAACACTGAAGCTTTCTTT
CDR3 protein: CSVDTLSMNTEAFF

J gene: TRBJ1-1
D gene: .
clone size: .
V gene: TRBV11-3
CDR3 DNA: TGTGCCAGCAGCTTAAGGCAGAACACTGAAGCTTTCTTT
CDR3 protein: CASSLRQNTEAFF

J gene: TRBJ2-1
D gene: TRBD2
clone size: .
V gene: TRBV25-1
CDR3 DNA: TGTGCCAGCAGGGTCCTAGCGGGAGGGGGGGAGCAGTTCTTC
CDR3 protein: CASRVLAGGGEQFF

J gene: TRBJ2-6
D gene: .
clone size: .
V gene: TRBV30
CDR3 DNA: TGTGCCTCCGCATCGGGCTTTGGGGCCAACGTCCTGACTTTC
CDR3 protein: CASASGFGANVLTF

J gene: TRBJ2-2
D gene: TRBD2
clone size: few
V gene: TRBV6-5
CDR3 DNA: TGTGCCAGCAGTTACGAAGCGGGAGGGTACACCGGGGAGCTGTTTTTT
CDR3 protein: CASSYEAGGYTGELFF

J gene: TRBJ1-1
D gene: .
clone size: few
V gene: TRBV7-2
CDR3 DNA: TGTGCCAGCAGCCCGAGGACAGATAACACTGAAGCTTTCTTT
CDR3 protein: CASSPRTDNTEAFF

J gene: TRBJ2-5
D gene: .
clone size: .
V gene: TRBV7-9
CDR3 DNA: TGTGCCAGCAGCTCCCCAGAAGCTGTTTCCGAGACCCAGTACTTC
CDR3 protein: CASSSPEAVSETQYF

J gene: TRBJ2-5
D gene: .
clone size: .
V gene: TRBV5-1
CDR3 DNA: TGCGCCAGCAGCTCGATGACAGGAGATCAAGAGACCCAGTACTTC
CDR3 protein: CASSSMTGDQETQYF

J gene: TRBJ2-7
D gene: TRBD2
clone size: .
V gene: TRBV25-1
CDR3 DNA: TGTGCCAGCAGCGATTCTAGCGGGAGGGCCAACGAGCAGTACTTC
CDR3 protein: CASSDSSGRANEQYF

J gene: TRBJ1-1
D gene: .
clone size: .
V gene: TRBV6-6
CDR3 DNA: TGTGCCAGCTCGCAGTATAACACTGAAGCTTTCTTT
CDR3 protein: CASSQYNTEAFF

J gene: TRBJ2-5
D gene: TRBD2
clone size: .
V gene: TRBV14
CDR3 DNA: TGTGCCAGCAGCCAAGACAGACGGGAGGGTGAGACCCAGTACTTC
CDR3 protein: CASSQDRREGETQYF

J gene: TRBJ2-7
D gene: TRBD1
clone size: .
V gene: TRBV6-1
CDR3 DNA: TGTGCCAGCAGCACGGGACAGGGGGCCTACGAGCAGTACTTC
CDR3 protein: CASSTGQGAYEQYF

J gene: TRBJ1-4
D gene: TRBD1
clone size: once
V gene: TRBV7-9
CDR3 DNA: TGTGCCAGCAGCTTAGTTGGGACAGGGCTTGGTACTAATGAAAAACTGTTTTTT
CDR3 protein: CASSLVGTGLGTNEKLFF

J gene: TRBJ1-1
D gene: TRBD1
clone size: .
V gene: TRBV19
CDR3 DNA: TGTGCCAGTAGGGACAGGGGCACTGAAGCTTTCTTT
CDR3 protein: CASRDRGTEAFF

J gene: TRBJ2-3
D gene: TRBD1
clone size: .
V gene: TRBV5-1
CDR3 DNA: TGCGCCAGCAGCTTAGGACAGGGGCGAGATACGCAGTATTTT
CDR3 protein: CASSLGQGRDTQYF

J gene: TRBJ2-6
D gene: .
clone size: .
V gene: TRBV10-2
CDR3 DNA: TGCGCCATCCTCGATGGGGCCAACGTCCTGACTTTC
CDR3 protein: CAILDGANVLTF

J gene: TRBJ1-1
D gene: TRBD1
clone size: .
V gene: TRBV6-5
CDR3 DNA: TGTGCCAGCAGTTCAAACCAGGGGGGCACTGAAGCTTTCTTT
CDR3 protein: CASSSNQGGTEAFF

J gene: TRBJ2-7
D gene: TRBD1
clone size: .
V gene: TRBV11-1
CDR3 DNA: TGTGCCAGCAGTTCTCCGGGACAGTCTTTGGGCGAGCAGTACTTC
CDR3 protein: CASSSPGQSLGEQYF

J gene: TRBJ2-5
D gene: TRBD2
clone size: .
V gene: TRBV2
CDR3 DNA: TGTGCCAGCACACCGGGACTAGCGGGAAGTACGGAGACCCAGTACTTC
CDR3 protein: CASTPGLAGSTETQYF

J gene: TRBJ2-3
D gene: .
clone size: .
V gene: TRBV12-2
CDR3 DNA: TGTGCAAGTCGCTTAAGAAGGGTTACGCAGTATTTT
CDR3 protein: CASRLRRVTQYF

J gene: TRBJ1-4
D gene: .
clone size: .
V gene: TRBV11-2
CDR3 DNA: TGTGCCAGCAGCTCCCCGGAGGGCTCTCCCGGGACTAATGAAAAACTGTTTTTT
CDR3 protein: CASSSPEGSPGTNEKLFF

J gene: TRBJ1-6
D gene: TRBD1
clone size: .
V gene: TRBV9
CDR3 DNA: TGTGCCAGCAGCGCGACGACAGGGGGGAAATCACCCCTCCACTTT
CDR3 protein: CASSATTGGKSPLHF

J gene: TRBJ2-7
D gene: .
clone size: .
V gene: TRBV10-3
CDR3 DNA: TGTGCCATCAGTGAGTCAGGAGCCTACGAGCAGTACTTC
CDR3 protein: CAISESGAYEQYF

J gene: TRBJ1-2
D gene: .
clone size: .
V gene: TRBV4-2
CDR3 DNA: TGTGCCAGCAGCCAAGCTGACGAATCAAGAATTGGCTACACCTTC
CDR3 protein: CASSQADESRIGYTF

J gene: TRBJ2-3
D gene: TRBD1
clone size: once
V gene: TRBV6-5
CDR3 DNA: TGTGCCAGCCAGATGGGACAGGGGGCGGGAGATACGCAGTATTTT
CDR3 protein: CASQMGQGAGDTQYF

J gene: TRBJ2-5
D gene: TRBD1
clone size: .
V gene: TRBV5-1
CDR3 DNA: TGCGCCAGCAGCTTGGGGACAGGGACAGGGGAGACCCAGTACTTC
CDR3 protein: CASSLGTGTGETQYF

J gene: TRBJ1-4
D gene: .
clone size: .
V gene: TRBV18
CDR3 DNA: TGTGCCAGCTCACCAACCCAGGCCCTTCCTAATGAAAAACTGTTTTTT
CDR3 protein: CASSPTQALPNEKLFF

J gene: TRBJ2-5
D gene: .
clone size: .
V gene: TRBV5-1
CDR3 DNA: TGCGCCAGCAGCTTAAGACAGGAAGAGACCCAGTACTTC
CDR3 protein: CASSLRQEETQYF

J gene: TRBJ2-7
D gene: .
clone size: .
V gene: TRBV20-1
CDR3 DNA: TGCAGTGCCTCCTACGAGCAGTACTTC
CDR3 protein: CSASYEQYF

J gene: TRBJ2-3
D gene: .
clone size: .
V gene: TRBV5-4
CDR3 DNA: TGTGCCAGCAGCTTGCCCCGGGAAGGGGGGGATACGCAGTATTTT
CDR3 protein: CASSLPREGGDTQYF

J gene: TRBJ1-3
D gene: .
clone size: .
V gene: TRBV10-3
CDR3 DNA: TGTGCCATCAGTGAGTCGATGCCTCGCCCCCCTGGAAACACCATATATTTT
CDR3 protein: CAISESMPRPPGNTIYF

J gene: TRBJ2-5
D gene: .
clone size: .
V gene: TRBV14
CDR3 DNA: TGTGCCAGCAGCCAACGAGCAGGGGCTGAGACCCAGTACTTC
CDR3 protein: CASSQRAGAETQYF

J gene: TRBJ2-7
D gene: .
clone size: .
V gene: TRBV27
CDR3 DNA: TGTGCCAGCAGTTTGGTCGACGGACCCTACGAGCAGTACTTC
CDR3 protein: CASSLVDGPYEQYF

J gene: TRBJ2-5
D gene: .
clone size: .
V gene: TRBV18
CDR3 DNA: TGTGCCAGCTCACCGAGGGAAGAGACCCAGTACTTC
CDR3 protein: CASSPREETQYF

J gene: TRBJ2-7
D gene: TRBD2
clone size: .
V gene: TRBV25-1
CDR3 DNA: TGTGCCAGCAGTGGCGGACTAGCTGACGACTACGAGCAGTACTTC
CDR3 protein: CASSGGLADDYEQYF

J gene: TRBJ2-7
D gene: .
clone size: .
V gene: TRBV7-9
CDR3 DNA: TGTGCCAGCAGCTTATGGGGGAGGCCGATGTATGACTACGAGCAGTACTTC
CDR3 protein: CASSLWGRPMYDYEQYF

J gene: TRBJ2-5
D gene: .
clone size: .
V gene: TRBV18
CDR3 DNA: TGTGCCAGCTCACCGGCTCCGCGGCGTCAGATGGAGACCCAGTACTTC
CDR3 protein: CASSPAPRRQMETQYF

J gene: TRBJ1-2
D gene: .
clone size: .
V gene: TRBV30
CDR3 DNA: TGTGCCTGGAGTGTACGGGGCTTCTATGGCTACACCTTC
CDR3 protein: CAWSVRGFYGYTF

J gene: TRBJ2-7
D gene: TRBD2
clone size: .
V gene: TRBV4-1
CDR3 DNA: TGCGCCAGCAGCCACACTAGCGATTCCTACGAGCAGTACTTC
CDR3 protein: CASSHTSDSYEQYF

J gene: TRBJ1-1
D gene: .
clone size: .
V gene: TRBV6-1
CDR3 DNA: TGTGCCAGCAGTTTTAACAGGGACACTGAAGCTTTCTTT
CDR3 protein: CASSFNRDTEAFF

J gene: TRBJ1-2
D gene: .
clone size: .
V gene: TRBV4-1
CDR3 DNA: TGCGCCAGCAGCCAAGATATTGATGGAGGATATGGCTACACCTTC
CDR3 protein: CASSQDIDGGYGYTF

J gene: TRBJ2-2
D gene: .
clone size: .
V gene: TRBV12-5
CDR3 DNA: TGTGCTAGTGGTTTGGGTGCCGGGGAGCTGTTTTTT
CDR3 protein: CASGLGAGELFF

J gene: TRBJ1-1
D gene: .
clone size: .
V gene: TRBV18
CDR3 DNA: TGTGCCAGCTTTAGGGACACTGAAGCTTTCTTT
CDR3 protein: CASFRDTEAFF

J gene: TRBJ2-7
D gene: TRBD2
clone size: .
V gene: TRBV6-5
CDR3 DNA: TGTGCCAGCAGTTACAGCGGGAAGAGCTCCTACGAGCAGTACTTC
CDR3 protein: CASSYSGKSSYEQYF

J gene: TRBJ2-7
D gene: .
clone size: .
V gene: TRBV2
CDR3 DNA: TGTGCCAGCAGTGAACAAGGGGTCTACGAGCAGTACTTC
CDR3 protein: CASSEQGVYEQYF

J gene: TRBJ2-7
D gene: .
clone size: .
V gene: TRBV25-1
CDR3 DNA: TGTGCCAGCAAGGGCCAGGGAAGGTACGAGCAGTACTTC
CDR3 protein: CASKGQGRYEQYF

J gene: TRBJ2-3
D gene: .
clone size: .
V gene: TRBV6-4
CDR3 DNA: TGTGCCAGCAAGGAGACGTCGAGCACAGATACGCAGTATTTT
CDR3 protein: CASKETSSTDTQYF

J gene: TRBJ1-2
D gene: .
clone size: .
V gene: TRBV13
CDR3 DNA: TGTGCCAGCAGCTCCCTCGCCGGGGGGGAGGGGGATGACTATGGCTACACCTTC
CDR3 protein: CASSSLAGGEGDDYGYTF

J gene: TRBJ2-1
D gene: .
clone size: few
V gene: TRBV11-1
CDR3 DNA: TGTGCCAGCAGCCCAAGGGGACTCCCCAATGAGCAGTTCTTC
CDR3 protein: CASSPRGLPNEQFF

J gene: TRBJ2-1
D gene: .
clone size: .
V gene: TRBV29-1
CDR3 DNA: TGCAGCGTTGCCAGGGACAATGAGCAGTTCTTC
CDR3 protein: CSVARDNEQFF

J gene: TRBJ1-1
D gene: .
clone size: few
V gene: TRBV29-1
CDR3 DNA: TGCAGCGTTGAATTGGGATTGAACACTGAAGCTTTCTTT
CDR3 protein: CSVELGLNTEAFF

J gene: TRBJ1-1
D gene: .
clone size: .
V gene: TRBV6-1
CDR3 DNA: TGTGCCAGCAGTTTACAGGTGTTTGAAGCTTTCTTT
CDR3 protein: CASSLQVFEAFF

J gene: TRBJ2-7
D gene: .
clone size: once
V gene: TRBV9
CDR3 DNA: TGTGCCAGCAGTGGGAAGACCGGGCGCGAGCAGTACTTC
CDR3 protein: CASSGKTGREQYF

J gene: TRBJ2-1
D gene: TRBD2
clone size: few
V gene: TRBV4-2
CDR3 DNA: TGTGCCAGCAGCCAGAGGACTAGCGGGAGTAGTGGGTCCTACAATGAGCAGTTCTTC
CDR3 protein: CASSQRTSGSSGSYNEQFF